This entry lists 19 T cell receptor beta chains sequenced from one sample in a study of shared clonotypes between healthy human individuals. Clones were sequenced by immunoSEQ multiplex PCR, and TCRdb holds only the in-frame ones, with some missing. The table records about 2.4 million clones, more than 80% of them present only once. The specimen was naive CD4+ T cells sorted from blood. As for subset: CD45RA+ positively selected. The receptors here all came from a man between 18 and 29 years old in good health.

The chain carries TRBV6-5 and TRBJ2-7; 7 positions agree with TRBD1. Germline assignment: CDR1 MNHEY and CDR2 SVGAGI. The CDR3 extends over 13 amino acids. The V segment lost 6 bases and the J segment 2 bases; nucleotides outside the gene matches: 4. CDR3 loop: CASRQGSPYEQYF. The CDR3, as DNA: TGTGCCAGCAGACAGGGGAGCCCCTACGAGCAGTACTTC.

The chain uses TRBV23-1 and TRBJ2-3; 13 bases agree with TRBD2. TRBV23-1 is an ORF; its function is uncertain. V gave up 0 bases and J gave up 5 bases; unmatched junction bases: 11. CDR3 size: 19 residues. The CDR3 sequence is CASSQSLEGLAGLVDTQYF. CDR3 DNA sequence: TGCGCCAGCAGTCAATCCCTCGAGGGACTAGCGGGACTTGTAGATACGCAGTATTTT.

Here the CDR3 reads CASSTVNTDTQYF. The CDR3 region has the DNA TGTGCCAGCAGCACGGTCAACACAGATACGCAGTATTTT. The V call is TRBV7-2, the J call TRBJ2-3; no definite D call. CDR3 length: 13 amino acids. CDR1 and CDR2 (germline): SGHTA, FQGNSA. Trimming shortened V by 5 bases and J by 2 bases, and 8 bases separated the two germline ends.

The J gene is TRBJ1-1, the V gene TRBV19; D remains ambiguous. The V end was cut by 2 bases, the J end by 4 bases, with 8 bases between. This CDR3 contains 13 residues. Per germline, CDR1 LNHDA and CDR2 SQIVND (reference sequence). In DNA, the CDR3 is TGTGCCAGTAGTATATCAGTGAGCACTGAAGCTTTCTTT. It translates to CASSISVSTEAFF.

The V and J genes are TRBV5-5 and TRBJ2-3; D possibly corresponds to TRBD1 (5 bases). Germline V lookup: CDR1 SGHKS, CDR2 YYEKEE (reference sequence). V lost 4 bases to trimming and J lost 2 bases, with 11 bases between them. The CDR3 is 14 amino acids. The CDR3 sequence is CASSPEDITDTQYF. The CDR3 bases are TGTGCCAGCAGCCCAGAGGACATCACAGATACGCAGTATTTT.

The chain uses TRBV5-1 and TRBJ2-1; TRBD1 matches 10 bases. CDR3 length equals 15 residues. With V trimmed by 4 bases and J by 6 bases, 7 bases remained unmatched. CDR1 is SGHRS and CDR2 is YFSETQ in the germline V gene. CDR3 nucleotide sequence: TGCGCCAGCAGCCCCGGGACAGGGGTTCGCAATGAGCAGTTCTTC. Translating it yields CASSPGTGVRNEQFF.

Comment on this clone: Relative to the germline gene, one junction end is altered; a read error may explain this. V usage is TRBV5-1 and J usage is TRBJ1-1; TRBD1 might be the D (6 bases). Germline V gene lookup returns CDR1 SGHRS and CDR2 YFSETQ. The CDR3 loop spans 10 amino acids. DNA for the CDR3: TGCGCCAGCAGCTTCTCAAGGGGGGATTTT. Translating it yields CASSFSRGDF. The full variable domain, in which reference TRBV5-1 and TRBJ1-1 provide the parts outside the CDR3, is KAGVTQTPRYLIKTRGQQVTLSCSPISGHRSVSWYQQTPGQGLQFLFEYFSETQRNKGNFPGRFSGRQFSNSRSEMNVSTLELGDSALYLCASSFSRGDFGQGTRLTVV.

V usage is TRBV2 and J usage is TRBJ2-7, with D possibly being TRBD1 (5 bases). Looked up from germline, CDR1 is SNHLY and CDR2 is FYNNEI. The CDR3 is 19 amino acids. V was pared by 3 bases and J by 0 bases, with 24 bases between. This CDR3 is CASSDLSGPTNPSSYEQYF. Here the CDR3 DNA reads TGTGCCAGCAGTGATCTCTCAGGGCCTACTAACCCAAGCTCCTACGAGCAGTACTTC.

The CDR3 region is CASSINTGGSYNEQFF. The DNA of the CDR3 is TGTGCCAGCAGCATAAACACGGGAGGCTCCTACAATGAGCAGTTCTTC. This chain joins TRBV9 and TRBJ2-1; 7 bases are a match to TRBD2. The CDR3 sequence is 16 residues long. Trimming cost V 4 bases and J 0 bases; bases outside gene matches: 7. Germline V gives CDR1 SGDLS, CDR2 YYNGEE.

This chain joins TRBV4-3 and TRBJ2-1, with TRBD2 identical over 7 bases. Germline lookup yields CDR1 LGHNA and CDR2 YSLEER. This CDR3 has 16 residues. J gave up 4 bases and V 4 bases, and 10 bases lay outside the gene matches. The CDR3 coding sequence is TGCGCCAGCAGCCCCCAGGGAGGGGTGGGTTACAATGAGCAGTTCTTC. Translating it yields CASSPQGGVGYNEQFF.

The rearrangement joins TRBV5-1 to TRBJ2-7; TRBD2 matches 7 bases. This CDR3 has 16 residues. V lost 0 bases and J lost 2; bases outside the gene matches: 8. The germline V gene encodes CDR1 SGHRS and CDR2 YFSETQ. CDR3 amino acids: CASSLEGGPGAYEQYF. The CDR3 bases are TGCGCCAGCAGCTTGGAGGGAGGGCCTGGCGCCTACGAGCAGTACTTC. Combining the CDR3 with reference TRBV5-1 and TRBJ2-7 gives the whole variable domain KAGVTQTPRYLIKTRGQQVTLSCSPISGHRSVSWYQQTPGQGLQFLFEYFSETQRNKGNFPGRFSGRQFSNSRSEMNVSTLELGDSALYLCASSLEGGPGAYEQYFGPGTRLTVT.

The V and J genes are TRBV11-3 and TRBJ2-2; 8 bases match TRBD2. The germline gives CDR1 SGHNT, CDR2 YENEEA. V was pared by 5 bases and J by 7 bases, with 9 bases of the junction left unmatched. CDR3 length equals 15 residues. The CDR3 spells CASSPSGSWDGELFF. The CDR3 DNA reads as TGTGCCAGCAGCCCCAGCGGGAGCTGGGACGGGGAGCTGTTTTTT.

J is TRBJ2-1 and V is TRBV5-4; perhaps TRBD2 as D (6 bases). CDR1 is SGHNT and CDR2 is YYREEE in the germline V gene (reference sequence). The CDR3 totals 12 residues. V gave up 4 bases and J gave up 8 bases, with 10 bases separating them. In DNA form, the CDR3 reads TGTGCCAGCAGCCCCCCGGGGGATGAGCAGTTCTTC. Amino acid sequence: CASSPPGDEQFF.

V gene TRBV2 combines with J gene TRBJ1-1; 7 bases align to TRBD1. There are 16 residues in the CDR3. Germline V gives CDR1 SNHLY, CDR2 FYNNEI. J was trimmed by 1 base and V by 5 bases; bases with no gene match: 10. The CDR3: CASSRTGIGGNTEAFF. The CDR3 nucleotides are TGTGCCAGCAGTCGGACAGGAATAGGTGGGAACACTGAAGCTTTCTTT.

Worth noting for this clone: The final CDR3 position lacks the conserved phenylalanine or tryptophan, pointing to a likely read error. The DNA is omitted, as the CDR3 cannot be located on it reliably, and the CDR3 follows TCRdb's listing. J is TRBJ2-7 and V is TRBV3-1 (or the pseudogene TRBV3-2); TRBD1, as called in the table, went unchecked against the DNA. The CDR3 numbers 9 amino acids, ends counted. CDR1 is LGHDT, CDR2 YNNKEL, per germline (reference sequence). The chain's CDR3 is CASSQGGAI.

In the case of this clone: The sample contains more than one DNA sequence encoding this CDR3. The rearrangement uses TRBV5-1 and TRBJ2-7; TRBD1 matches at 8 bases. With V trimmed by 0 bases and J by 7 bases, 3 bases remained unmatched. Germline CDR1 reads SGHRS; CDR2 reads YFSETQ. The length of the CDR3 is 13 residues. The CDR3 spells CASSLGTGLEQYF. The CDR3 DNA is TGCGCCAGCAGCTTGGGGACAGGGCTTGAGCAGTACTTC.

V usage is TRBV9 and J usage is TRBJ1-2; D remains ambiguous. Per germline, CDR1 SGDLS and CDR2 YYNGEE. The CDR3 is 16 residues long. The V and J ends lost 3 bases and 4 bases respectively, with 19 bases between them. CDR3 sequence reads: CASSATPEGGLYGYTF. The CDR3 region has the DNA TGTGCCAGCAGCGCCACTCCGGAGGGCGGCCTCTATGGCTACACCTTC.

The genes are TRBV7-2 and TRBJ2-7, with a possible D match to TRBD2 (6 bases). This CDR3 contains 15 residues. Germline CDR1 is SGHTA and CDR2 is FQGNSA. V was clipped by 3 bases and J by 2 bases, with 14 bases between them. The CDR3 coding sequence is TGTGCCAGCAGCTTCAAGGCTGGCGGGGCCTACGAGCAGTACTTC. As protein: CASSFKAGGAYEQYF. Complete variable domain (other parts from reference TRBV7-2 and TRBJ2-7): GAGVSQSPSNKVTEKGKDVELRCDPISGHTALYWYRQSLGQGLEFLIYFQGNSAPDKSGLPSDRFSAERTGGSVSTLTIQRTQQEDSAVYLCASSFKAGGAYEQYFGPGTRLTVT.

This CDR3 reads CASCSFRSSYNSPLHF. CDR3 coding DNA: TGCGCCAGCTGCAGTTTCAGGAGCTCCTATAATTCACCCCTCCACTTT. The chain recombines TRBV10-1 with TRBJ1-6; D ambiguous. V lost 8 bases, J lost 0 bases, and 14 bases lay in between. The length of the CDR3 is 16 residues. Germline values: CDR1 WNHNN, CDR2 SYGVQD (reference sequence).